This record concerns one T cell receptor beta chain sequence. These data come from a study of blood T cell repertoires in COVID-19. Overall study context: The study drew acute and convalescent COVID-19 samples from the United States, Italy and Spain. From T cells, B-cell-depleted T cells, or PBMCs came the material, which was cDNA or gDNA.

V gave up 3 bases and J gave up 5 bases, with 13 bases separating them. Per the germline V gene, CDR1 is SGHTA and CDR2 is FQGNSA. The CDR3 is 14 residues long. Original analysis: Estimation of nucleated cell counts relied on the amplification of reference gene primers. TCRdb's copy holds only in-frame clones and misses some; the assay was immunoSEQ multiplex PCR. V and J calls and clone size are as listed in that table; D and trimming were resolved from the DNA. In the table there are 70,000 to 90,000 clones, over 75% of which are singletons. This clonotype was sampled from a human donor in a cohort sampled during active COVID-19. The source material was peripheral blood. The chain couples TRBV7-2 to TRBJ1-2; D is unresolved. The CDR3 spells CASSLNSFSYGYTF. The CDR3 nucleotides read TGTGCCAGCAGCTTGAACTCTTTCTCTTATGGCTACACCTTC.